Below are 28 T cell receptor beta chains sequenced from a single sample in a study of cytomegalovirus exposure and HLA in healthy donors (dated by TCRdb to between 2016 and 2019). Library preparation was by the immunoSEQ multiplex PCR assay. For the multiplex PCR, a mixture combining 60 forward primers for TCR Vbeta segments and 13 reverse primers for TCR Jbeta segments was used. The immuneACCESS repertoire file appears here via TCRdb, limited to in-frame rearrangements. These files lack a portion of the clones; in checked studies, under half of the deficit traces to unresolved V genes, and the cause of the others is not known. This sample gives fewer than 200,000 clones in total; 78% of them show up just once. Clones ranked in the top ten supply approximately 2.9% of the sample. Sequences were obtained from PBMCs. The receptors stem from a female donor in good health and CMV-seronegative.

The chain recombines TRBV19 with TRBJ1-2; TRBD1 matches at 7 bases. Germline CDR1 LNHDA, CDR2 SQIVND (reference sequence). This CDR3 has 13 amino acids. V gave up 3 bases and J gave up 7 bases; unmatched junction bases: 5. CDR3 nucleotides: TGTGCCAGTAGTATGCCCACAGGGGTTGGCTACACCTTC. Translating gives CASSMPTGVGYTF.

The chain uses TRBV30 and TRBJ2-1; D is unclear. Trimming stripped 0 bases from V and 0 bases from J, with 6 bases between. The germline CDR1 and CDR2 sequences are GTSNPN and SVGIG (reference sequence). CDR3 length equals 14 residues. The CDR3 nucleotides read TGTGCCTGGAGTGTACTGAGCTCCTACAATGAGCAGTTCTTC. As protein: CAWSVLSSYNEQFF.

This clone occurred once. The chain has TRBV15 and TRBJ2-3, with 8 bases lining up with TRBD2. The V segment lost 3 bases and the J segment 0 bases; nucleotides outside the gene matches: 2. Germline-derived CDR1 and CDR2 are LNHNV and YYDKDF (reference sequence). There are 15 residues in the CDR3. The CDR3 DNA sequence: TGTGCCACCAGCAGTAGCGGGGCTAGCACAGATACGCAGTATTTT. It encodes CATSSSGASTDTQYF.

This clone occurred once. The chain recombines TRBV7-6 with TRBJ1-3; D is unclear. V lost 6 bases and J 4 bases, leaving 19 bases between the germline ends. CDR1 is SGHVS, CDR2 FNYEAQ, per germline. The CDR3 totals 16 residues. CDR3 sequence reads: CASSQNAKVGGNTIYF. Here the CDR3 DNA reads TGTGCCAGCAGTCAGAACGCAAAGGTCGGGGGAAACACCATATATTTT. Supplemented by reference TRBV7-6 and TRBJ1-3, the full variable domain reads GAGVSQSPRYKVTKRGQDVALRCDPISGHVSLYWYRQALGQGPEFLTYFNYEAQQDKSGLPNDRFSAERPEGSISTLTIQRTEQRDSAMYRCASSQNAKVGGNTIYFGEGSWLTVV.

V usage is TRBV2 and J usage is TRBJ2-3; the match to TRBD2 covers 9 bases. Germline V gene lookup returns CDR1 SNHLY and CDR2 FYNNEI. Losses at the gene ends were 6 bases for V and 5 bases for J; bases not matched to a gene: 12. The CDR3 loop spans 16 amino acids. CDR3 sequence reads: CASRGTSRRGGDTQYF. The DNA for the CDR3 is TGTGCCAGCAGGGGGACTAGCAGACGAGGGGGAGATACGCAGTATTTT.

This chain joins TRBV19 and TRBJ2-2; 9 bases align to TRBD1. CDR3 length: 16 residues. The germline gives CDR1 LNHDA, CDR2 SQIVND (reference sequence). Trimming at V came to 6 bases and at J to 3 bases, leaving 8 bases not matched to a gene. CDR3 nucleotide sequence: TGTGCCAGTAGCCCAGGGTGGGACAGGGACACCGGGGAGCTGTTTTTT. Protein: CASSPGWDRDTGELFF.

The J gene is TRBJ2-7, the V gene TRBV30; D is ambiguous. Per the germline V gene, CDR1 is GTSNPN and CDR2 is SVGIG (reference sequence). The germline V and J ends were trimmed by 6 bases and 0 bases, with 9 bases remaining between them. The CDR3 runs 12 residues. Written as DNA, the CDR3 is TGTGCCTGTTCCCCAGGCTCCTACGAGCAGTACTTC. This codes for CACSPGSYEQYF. Full variable domain (rest looked up from reference TRBV30 and TRBJ2-7): SQTIHQWPATLVQPVGSPLSLECTVEGTSNPNLYWYRQAAGRGLQLLFYSVGIGQISSEVPQNLSASRPQDRQFILSSKKLLLSDSGFYLCACSPGSYEQYFGPGTRLTVT.

A remark on this clone: Germline is not matched at one junction end, which may reflect a read error. V gene TRBV7-9 combines with J gene TRBJ2-7, with 9 bases fitting TRBD1. The germline V gene encodes CDR1 SEHNR and CDR2 FQNEAQ (reference sequence). The CDR3 is made up of 16 amino acids. The CDR3 loop is CSSSSRTGEGYDEQYF. The DNA of the CDR3 is TGTTCCAGCAGCTCGCGGACAGGGGAAGGGTATGACGAGCAGTACTTC.

The rearrangement uses TRBV7-2 and TRBJ1-6; a weak D match, TRBD1 (5 bases). Germline V gene data show CDR1 as SGHTA and CDR2 as FQGNSA. The length of the CDR3 is 16 residues. Trimming removed 2 bases from V and 6 bases from J, with 14 bases in between. As DNA, the CDR3 is TGTGCCAGCAGCTTATTGGGGGGTTCGACTAATTCACCCCTCCACTTT. Translating it yields CASSLLGGSTNSPLHF.

The V call is TRBV5-1, the J call TRBJ2-2; D is possibly TRBD2 (5 bases). Per germline, CDR1 SGHRS and CDR2 YFSETQ. The length of the CDR3 is 17 residues. V was trimmed by 4 bases and J by 9 bases, leaving 25 bases between them. CDR3 sequence (DNA): TGCGCCAGCAGCCCTGACGCGGGCACTCGTGGAGTTAGGGAGCTGTTTTTT. It codes for CASSPDAGTRGVRELFF.

The chain uses TRBV11-1 and TRBJ2-3; 13 nucleotides line up with TRBD2. Germline V gene data show CDR1 as SGHAT and CDR2 as FQDESV (reference sequence). V was pared by 0 bases and J by 6 bases, with 9 bases of the junction left unmatched. The CDR3 is 18 residues long. CDR3 loop: CASSLAGGLAGPGDTQYF. Here the CDR3 DNA reads TGTGCCAGCAGCTTAGCGGGGGGACTAGCGGGGCCAGGGGATACGCAGTATTTT. The full variable domain, completed using reference TRBV11-1 and TRBJ2-3, is EAEVAQSPRYKITEKSQAVAFWCDPISGHATLYWYRQILGQGPELLVQFQDESVVDDSQLPKDRFSAERLKGVDSTLKIQPAELGDSAMYLCASSLAGGLAGPGDTQYFGPGTRLTVL.

The chain is built from TRBV5-1 and TRBJ2-3; D is uncertain. The CDR3 runs to 13 residues. Trimming removed 3 bases at V and 5 bases at J, with 10 bases between. Germline V gene data show CDR1 as SGHRS and CDR2 as YFSETQ. The CDR3 loop reads CASSSIVEDTQYF. The CDR3 coding sequence is TGCGCCAGCAGCTCCATAGTAGAAGATACGCAGTATTTT.

This chain connects TRBV4-1 to TRBJ2-7, with 9 bases matching TRBD1. The V and J ends lost 1 base and 6 bases, in that order; junction bases with no gene match: 7. Germline lookup yields CDR1 MGHRA and CDR2 YSYEKL. The CDR3 spans 15 residues. The CDR3 coding sequence is TGCGCCAGCAGCCAAGCAGGACAGGGGACTGGCGAGCAGTACTTC. Translation: CASSQAGQGTGEQYF.

The table lists this clone with a few counts. This rearrangement joins TRBV19 to TRBJ1-2, with 8 bases aligning to TRBD1. V gave up 3 bases and J gave up 4 bases; unmatched junction bases: 7. The CDR3 contains 15 residues. CDR1 and CDR2 from the germline V gene are LNHDA and SQIVND (reference sequence). The CDR3 nucleotides are TGTGCCAGTAGTATCGGACAGGGCGAGCCCTATGGCTACACCTTC. It specifies CASSIGQGEPYGYTF.

The chain employs TRBV11-3 and TRBJ2-3, with D hard to call. Germline values: CDR1 SGHNT, CDR2 YENEEA. The CDR3 is 13 residues long. The V and J ends lost 5 bases and 7 bases respectively, with 13 bases between them. The CDR3 region is CASSLPPGYTQYF. CDR3 nucleotide sequence: TGTGCCAGCAGCCTTCCCCCAGGATATACGCAGTATTTT.

The chain carries TRBV5-1 and TRBJ2-2, with a possible D match to TRBD1 (5 bases). Germline V gene data show CDR1 as SGHRS and CDR2 as YFSETQ. The ends were cut back, 3 bases at V and 0 bases at J, with 12 bases in the middle. This CDR3 spans 16 amino acids. The CDR3 bases are TGCGCCAGCAGCTCCCTTACCAGGGCGAACACCGGGGAGCTGTTTTTT. It is translated as CASSSLTRANTGELFF.

J is TRBJ1-2 and V is TRBV6-1; 7 positions match TRBD1. J was trimmed by 3 bases and V by 3 bases; bases with no gene match: 1. The CDR3 runs to 13 residues. The germline gives CDR1 MNHNS, CDR2 SASEGT. The CDR3, as DNA: TGTGCCAGCAGTGAGGGACAGTACTATGGCTACACCTTC. Amino acids: CASSEGQYYGYTF.

As concerns this clone: A read error may account for a junction end that differs from germline. DNA of the CDR3: TGTTCCAGCAGCTACATCAGGGCAAATTCCAAAACTAACTATGGCTACACCTTC. Translated: CSSSYIRANSKTNYGYTF. The V and J genes are TRBV7-9 and TRBJ1-2, with a weak D call TRBD1 (5 bases). CDR3 length: 18 amino acids. Germline loops: CDR1 SEHNR, CDR2 FQNEAQ (reference sequence).

This rearrangement joins TRBV27 to TRBJ2-6; maybe TRBD2 (7 bases). The CDR3 has 16 residues. Per germline, CDR1 MNHEY and CDR2 SMNVEV (reference sequence). Trimming pared 0 bases from V and 3 bases from J, leaving 9 bases between. Here the CDR3 DNA reads TGTGCCAGCAGTTTATCGAGGGGGGGTGGGGCCAACGTCCTGACTTTC. This gives the protein CASSLSRGGGANVLTF.

The CDR3 is CASSFSNEETQYF. The CDR3, as DNA: TGTGCCAGCAGCTTTTCTAATGAAGAGACCCAGTACTTC. The chain combines TRBV7-3 with TRBJ2-5; D call uncertain. The germline V gene encodes CDR1 SGHTA and CDR2 FQGTGA. The CDR3 runs 13 residues. Trimming stripped 3 bases from V and 3 bases from J, with 8 bases between.

This clone was seen only a few times. The chain recombines TRBV5-6 with TRBJ2-1; 10 bases match TRBD1. V shed 3 bases and J 14 bases; nucleotides not matched to a gene: 2. Germline V lookup: CDR1 SGHDT, CDR2 YYEEEE. This CDR3 has 11 residues. Here the CDR3 reads CASSSGTGEFF. In DNA, the CDR3 is TGTGCCAGCAGCTCCGGGACAGGGGAGTTCTTC.

The chain links TRBV28 to TRBJ2-5, with D possibly being TRBD1 (6 bases). The last part of the DNA fits TRBJ2-7 better; the J call may be wrong. CDR1 and CDR2 (germline): MDHEN, SYDVKM. The CDR3 loop spans 14 amino acids. The CDR3 is CASSFGGSRYEQYF. DNA for the CDR3: TGTGCCAGCAGTTTTGGGGGCAGTCGGTACGAGCAGTACTTC.

V gene TRBV28 combines with J gene TRBJ2-3, with 9 bases matching TRBD2. The CDR3 has 16 amino acids. The V gene's germline CDR1 is MDHEN and CDR2 SYDVKM. Germline trimming cut 7 bases from V and 3 bases from J; bases unmatched to any gene: 11. DNA for the CDR3: TGTGCCAGCACCTTGGGGGCGGGAGGGCCGACAGATACGCAGTATTTT. Residues: CASTLGAGGPTDTQYF.

The rearrangement uses TRBV9 and TRBJ2-1, with D possibly TRBD2 on 5 matching bases. Germline V gene sequence: CDR1 SGDLS, CDR2 YYNGEE. Deletions cut 5 bases from V and 3 bases from J, with 15 bases between. This CDR3 comprises 15 residues. The CDR3 region has the DNA TGTGCCAGCAGTCTACTTTCCGGGGACTACAATGAGCAGTTCTTC. Translating gives CASSLLSGDYNEQFF.

The chain employs TRBV19 and TRBJ1-4; possible D gene TRBD1, 6 bases. The V gene lost 6 bases and the J gene lost 2 bases, with 10 bases spanning the gap. Per germline, CDR1 LNHDA and CDR2 SQIVND (reference sequence). The CDR3 totals 14 residues. The CDR3 sequence: CASSGQSTNEKLFF. CDR3 bases: TGTGCCAGTAGCGGACAGTCGACTAATGAAAAACTGTTTTTT.

The chain has TRBV27 and TRBJ2-2, with 8 bases identical to TRBD1. The CDR3 has 16 residues. The V gene end was trimmed by 6 bases and the J gene end by 2 bases; junction bases not matched to a gene: 8. Germline CDR1 is MNHEY and CDR2 is SMNVEV (reference sequence). CDR3 loop: CASSLRDRINTGELFF. The CDR3 nucleotides read TGTGCCAGCAGCCTGAGGGACAGGATAAACACCGGGGAGCTGTTTTTT.

This clone was counted once. This chain joins TRBV7-6 and TRBJ2-5, with a tentative D call TRBD1 (6 bases). The CDR3 covers 15 residues. Germline lookup yields CDR1 SGHVS and CDR2 FNYEAQ. Trimming stripped 4 bases from V and 5 bases from J, with 17 bases between. This CDR3 reads CASSSPTGNGETQYF. DNA of the CDR3: TGTGCCAGCAGCTCCCCGACAGGCAACGGGGAGACCCAGTACTTC.

V gene TRBV5-1 combines with J gene TRBJ1-4; a weak D match, TRBD1 (6 bases). Germline V CDR1 and CDR2: SGHRS, YFSETQ. The CDR3 is made up of 15 amino acids. Trimming pared 1 base from V and 4 bases from J, leaving 11 bases between. The CDR3 nucleotides read TGCGCCAGCAGCTTGAGTAACAGGGATAATGAAAAACTGTTTTTT. It encodes CASSLSNRDNEKLFF.